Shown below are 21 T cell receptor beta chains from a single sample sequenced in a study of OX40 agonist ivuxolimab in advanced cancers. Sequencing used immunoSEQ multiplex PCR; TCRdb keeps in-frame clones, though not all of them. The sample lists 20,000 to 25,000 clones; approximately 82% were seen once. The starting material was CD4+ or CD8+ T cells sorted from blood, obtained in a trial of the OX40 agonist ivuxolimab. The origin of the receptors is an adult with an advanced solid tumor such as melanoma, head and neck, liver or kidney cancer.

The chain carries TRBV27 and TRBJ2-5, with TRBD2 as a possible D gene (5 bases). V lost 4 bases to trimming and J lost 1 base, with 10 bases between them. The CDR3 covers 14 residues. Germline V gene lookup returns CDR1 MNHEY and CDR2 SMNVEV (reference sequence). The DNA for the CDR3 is TGTGCCAGCAGTTCACGGGGATCCCAAGAGACCCAGTACTTC. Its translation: CASSSRGSQETQYF.

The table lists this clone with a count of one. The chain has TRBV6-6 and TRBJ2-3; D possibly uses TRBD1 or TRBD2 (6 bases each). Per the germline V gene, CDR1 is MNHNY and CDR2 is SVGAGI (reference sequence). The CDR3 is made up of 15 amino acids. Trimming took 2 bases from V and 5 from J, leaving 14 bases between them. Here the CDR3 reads CASSYRGPSGDTQYF. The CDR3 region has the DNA TGTGCCAGCAGTTACCGGGGGCCGTCGGGAGATACGCAGTATTTT.

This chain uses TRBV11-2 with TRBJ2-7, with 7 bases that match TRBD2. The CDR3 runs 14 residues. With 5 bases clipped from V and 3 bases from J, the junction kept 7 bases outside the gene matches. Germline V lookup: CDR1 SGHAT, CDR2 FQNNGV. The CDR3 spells CASSRTRGVYEQYF. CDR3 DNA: TGTGCCAGCAGCCGCACTCGGGGGGTCTACGAGCAGTACTTC.

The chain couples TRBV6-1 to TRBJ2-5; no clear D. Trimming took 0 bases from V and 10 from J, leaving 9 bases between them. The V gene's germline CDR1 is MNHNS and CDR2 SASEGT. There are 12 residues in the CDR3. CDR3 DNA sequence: TGTGCCAGCAGTGAAGCGCGGAGAATCCAGTACTTC. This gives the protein CASSEARRIQYF.

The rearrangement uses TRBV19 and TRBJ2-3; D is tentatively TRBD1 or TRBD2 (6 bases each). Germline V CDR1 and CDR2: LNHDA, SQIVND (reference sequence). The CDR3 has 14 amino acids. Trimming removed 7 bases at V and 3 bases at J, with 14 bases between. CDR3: CASTKGGRTDTQYF. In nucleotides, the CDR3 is TGTGCCAGTACGAAGGGGGGAAGGACAGATACGCAGTATTTT.

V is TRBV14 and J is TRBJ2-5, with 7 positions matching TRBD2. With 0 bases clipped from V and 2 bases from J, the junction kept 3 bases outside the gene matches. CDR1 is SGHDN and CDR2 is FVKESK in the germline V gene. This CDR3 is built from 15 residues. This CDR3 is CASSQDGRGQETQYF. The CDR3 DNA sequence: TGTGCCAGCAGCCAAGATGGGAGGGGACAAGAGACCCAGTACTTC.

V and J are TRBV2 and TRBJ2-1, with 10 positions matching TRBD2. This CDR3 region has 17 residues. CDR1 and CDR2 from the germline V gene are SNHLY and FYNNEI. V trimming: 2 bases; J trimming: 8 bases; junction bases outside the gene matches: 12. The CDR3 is CASSETLLAGEEDEQFF. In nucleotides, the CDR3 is TGTGCCAGCAGTGAAACACTCCTAGCGGGGGAGGAGGATGAGCAGTTCTTC.

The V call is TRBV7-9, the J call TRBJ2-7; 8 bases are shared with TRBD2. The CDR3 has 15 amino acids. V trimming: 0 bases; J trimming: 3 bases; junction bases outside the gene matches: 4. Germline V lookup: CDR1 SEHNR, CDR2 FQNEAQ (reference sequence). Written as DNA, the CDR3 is TGTGCCAGCAGCTTAGCAGCGGGACTAGACTACGAGCAGTACTTC. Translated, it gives CASSLAAGLDYEQYF.

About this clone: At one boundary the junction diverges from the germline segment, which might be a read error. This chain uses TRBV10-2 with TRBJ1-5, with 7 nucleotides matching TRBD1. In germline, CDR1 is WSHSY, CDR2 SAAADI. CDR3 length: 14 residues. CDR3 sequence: CASNDRESTQPQHF. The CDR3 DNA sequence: TGCGCCAGCAATGACAGGGAGAGCACTCAGCCCCAGCATTTT.

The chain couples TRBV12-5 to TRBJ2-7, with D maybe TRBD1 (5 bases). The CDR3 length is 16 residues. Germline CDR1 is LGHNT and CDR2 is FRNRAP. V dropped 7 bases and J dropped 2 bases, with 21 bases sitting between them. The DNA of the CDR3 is TGTGCTAGTGCCAAGTCTAGGGGCCCCGACACCTACGAGCAGTACTTC. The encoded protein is CASAKSRGPDTYEQYF.

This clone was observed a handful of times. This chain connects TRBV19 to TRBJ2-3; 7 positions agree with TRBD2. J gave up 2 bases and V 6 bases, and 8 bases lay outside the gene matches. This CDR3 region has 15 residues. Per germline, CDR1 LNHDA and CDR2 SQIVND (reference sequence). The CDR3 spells CASSSWRGFTDTQYF. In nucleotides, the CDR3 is TGTGCCAGTAGCAGCTGGCGGGGGTTCACAGATACGCAGTATTTT.

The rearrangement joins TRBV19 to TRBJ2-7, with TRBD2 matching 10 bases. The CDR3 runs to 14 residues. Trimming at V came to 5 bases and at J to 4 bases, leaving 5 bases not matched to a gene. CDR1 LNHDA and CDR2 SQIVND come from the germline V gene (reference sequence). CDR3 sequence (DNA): TGTGCCAGTAGTTGGGCTAGCGGGAGTTACGAGCAGTACTTC. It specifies CASSWASGSYEQYF.

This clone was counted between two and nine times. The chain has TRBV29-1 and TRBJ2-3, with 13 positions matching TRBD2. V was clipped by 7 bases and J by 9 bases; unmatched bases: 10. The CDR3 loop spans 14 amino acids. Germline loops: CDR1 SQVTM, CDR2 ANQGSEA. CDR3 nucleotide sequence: TGCAGCGCCTATGGGACTAGCGGGACCCCAACGCAGTATTTT. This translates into CSAYGTSGTPTQYF.

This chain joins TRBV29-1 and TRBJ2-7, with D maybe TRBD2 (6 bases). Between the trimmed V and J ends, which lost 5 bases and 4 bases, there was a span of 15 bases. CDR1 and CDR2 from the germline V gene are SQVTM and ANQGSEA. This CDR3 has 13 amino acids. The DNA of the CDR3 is TGCAGCGTTATGTCGGTTGGACTATACGAGCAGTACTTC. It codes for CSVMSVGLYEQYF.

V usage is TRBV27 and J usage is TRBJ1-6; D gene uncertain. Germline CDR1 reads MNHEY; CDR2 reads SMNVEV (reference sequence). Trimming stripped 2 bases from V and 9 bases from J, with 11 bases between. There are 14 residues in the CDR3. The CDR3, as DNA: TGTGCCAGCAGTTTAGGGGTTTTGGTTTCACCCCTCCACTTT. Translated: CASSLGVLVSPLHF.

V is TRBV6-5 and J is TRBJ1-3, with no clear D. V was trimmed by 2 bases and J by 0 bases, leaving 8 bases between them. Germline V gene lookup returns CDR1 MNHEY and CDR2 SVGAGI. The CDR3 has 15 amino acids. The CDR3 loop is CASSYDGHSGNTIYF. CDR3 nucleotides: TGTGCCAGCAGTTACGATGGGCACTCTGGAAACACCATATATTTT.

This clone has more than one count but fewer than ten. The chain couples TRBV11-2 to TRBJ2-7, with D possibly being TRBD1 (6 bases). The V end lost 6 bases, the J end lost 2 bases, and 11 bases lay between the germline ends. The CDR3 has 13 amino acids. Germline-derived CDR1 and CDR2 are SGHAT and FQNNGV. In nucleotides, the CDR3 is TGTGCCAGCAGACGGACAGAGCCCTACGAGCAGTACTTC. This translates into CASRRTEPYEQYF. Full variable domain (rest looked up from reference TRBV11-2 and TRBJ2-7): EAGVAQSPRYKIIEKRQSVAFWCNPISGHATLYWYQQILGQGPKLLIQFQNNGVVDDSQLPKDRFSAERLKGVDSTLKIQPAKLEDSAVYLCASRRTEPYEQYFGPGTRLTVT.

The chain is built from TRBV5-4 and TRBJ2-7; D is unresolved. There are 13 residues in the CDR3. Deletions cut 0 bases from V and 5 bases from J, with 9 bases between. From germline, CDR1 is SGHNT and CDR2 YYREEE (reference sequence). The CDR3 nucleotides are TGTGCCAGCAGCTTGGCCTCTGTGGACGAGCAGTACTTC. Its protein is CASSLASVDEQYF.

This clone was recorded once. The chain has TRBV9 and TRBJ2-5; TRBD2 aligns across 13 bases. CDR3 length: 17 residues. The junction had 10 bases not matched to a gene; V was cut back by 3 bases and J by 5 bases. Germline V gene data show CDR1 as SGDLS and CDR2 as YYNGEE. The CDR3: CASSAGLAGVIQETQYF. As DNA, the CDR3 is TGTGCCAGCAGCGCCGGACTAGCGGGAGTTATTCAGGAGACCCAGTACTTC.

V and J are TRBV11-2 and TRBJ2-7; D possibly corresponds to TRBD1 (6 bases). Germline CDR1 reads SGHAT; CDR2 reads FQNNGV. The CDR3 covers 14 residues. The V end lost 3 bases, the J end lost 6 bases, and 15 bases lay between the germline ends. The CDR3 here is CASSFSGVEGEQYF. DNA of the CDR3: TGTGCCAGCAGCTTTTCAGGGGTTGAGGGCGAGCAGTACTTC.

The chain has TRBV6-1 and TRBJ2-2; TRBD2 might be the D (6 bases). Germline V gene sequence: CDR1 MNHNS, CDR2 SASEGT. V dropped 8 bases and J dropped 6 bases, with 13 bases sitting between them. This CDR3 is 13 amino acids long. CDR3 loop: CASVVGGSGELFF. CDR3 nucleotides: TGTGCCAGCGTTGTGGGGGGTTCCGGGGAGCTGTTTTTT.